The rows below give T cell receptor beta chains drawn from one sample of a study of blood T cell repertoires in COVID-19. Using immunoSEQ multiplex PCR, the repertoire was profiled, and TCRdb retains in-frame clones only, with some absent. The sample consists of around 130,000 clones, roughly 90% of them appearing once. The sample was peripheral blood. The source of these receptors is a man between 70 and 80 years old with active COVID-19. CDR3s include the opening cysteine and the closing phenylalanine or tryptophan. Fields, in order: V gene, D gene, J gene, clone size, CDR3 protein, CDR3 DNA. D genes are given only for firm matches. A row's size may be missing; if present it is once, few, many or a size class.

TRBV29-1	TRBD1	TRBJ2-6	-	CSVGTVFSGANVLTF	TGCAGCGTCGGGACAGTTTTCTCTGGGGCCAACGTCCTGACTTTC
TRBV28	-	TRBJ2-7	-	CASGGGGWGQYF	TGTGCCAGCGGGGGAGGTGGCTGGGGGCAGTACTTC
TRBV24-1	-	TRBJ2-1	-	CATSDQLARPSLFF	TGTGCCACCAGTGATCAACTAGCTAGACCCAGTCTGTTCTTC
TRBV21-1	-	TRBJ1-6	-	CASTPDRGNSPLHF	TGTGCCAGCACCCCGGACAGGGGAAATTCACCCCTCCACTTT
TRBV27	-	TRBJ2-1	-	CASSTDRSSYNEQFF	TGTGCCAGCAGTACCGACAGGAGCTCCTACAATGAGCAGTTCTTC
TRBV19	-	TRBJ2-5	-	CASSGHRLPEETQYF	TGTGCCAGTAGTGGCCACCGACTCCCCGAGGAGACCCAGTACTTC
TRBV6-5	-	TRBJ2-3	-	CATNKGGSTDTQYF	TGTGCCACAAACAAGGGGGGGAGCACAGATACGCAGTATTTT
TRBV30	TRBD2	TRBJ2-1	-	CAWDHKGLAGGQQFF	TGTGCCTGGGACCATAAGGGACTAGCTGGGGGCCAGCAGTTCTTC
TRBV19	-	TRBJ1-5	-	CASSPRTGSNQPQHF	TGTGCCAGTAGTCCCAGAACAGGAAGCAATCAGCCCCAGCATTTT
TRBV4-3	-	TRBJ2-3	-	CASSQVDTDTQYF	TGCGCCAGCAGCCAAGTAGACACAGATACGCAGTATTTT
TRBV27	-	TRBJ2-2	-	CATRGGTENTGELFF	TGTGCCACACGGGGTGGTACGGAGAACACCGGGGAGCTGTTTTTT
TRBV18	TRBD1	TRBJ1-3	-	CASSPPGTGAGNTIYF	TGTGCCAGCTCACCACCCGGGACAGGGGCTGGAAACACCATATATTTT
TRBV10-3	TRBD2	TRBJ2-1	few	CAISVRQREGQSHNEQFF	TGTGCCATCAGTGTTCGCCAGCGGGAGGGCCAATCCCACAATGAGCAGTTCTTC
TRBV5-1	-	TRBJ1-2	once	CASGPLDGQTYGYTF	TGCGCCAGCGGGCCCCTAGACGGACAGACGTATGGCTACACCTTC
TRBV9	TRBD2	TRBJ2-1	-	CASSVVLAGGRGEQFF	TGTGCCAGCAGCGTAGTACTAGCGGGAGGAAGGGGAGAGCAGTTCTTC
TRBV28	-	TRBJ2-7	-	CASSFPQGYLAYEQYF	TGTGCCAGCAGTTTCCCCCAGGGTTATTTAGCCTACGAGCAGTACTTC
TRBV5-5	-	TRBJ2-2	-	CASSLGHNTGELFF	TGTGCCAGCAGCTTGGGACACAACACCGGGGAGCTGTTTTTT